The entry that follows covers one T cell receptor (beta chain) sequence. Generated by immunoSEQ multiplex PCR, the TCRdb table keeps only in-frame clones and is missing some. The table lists approximately 200,000 clones, about 79% of them singletons, with 13% in the top ten. The sample originates from a study of cytomegalovirus exposure and HLA in healthy donors. Looking at the study overall: The roughly 130 validation repertoires, a later analysis reported, used the same platform as the 550 to 700 repertoires from the first cohort.

The V and J ends lost 5 bases and 4 bases respectively, with 13 bases between them. This CDR3 has 14 residues. Germline CDR1 is SGHTA and CDR2 is FQGNSA. The rearrangement uses TRBV7-2 and TRBJ2-3; weak D call: TRBD1 (6 bases). Sequences were obtained from PBMCs. The sequence came from a woman younger than 45 in good health and CMV-seropositive. DNA of the CDR3: TGTGCCAGCAGCCCCGGACAGTTCCCAGATACGCAGTATTTT. Its translation: CASSPGQFPDTQYF.